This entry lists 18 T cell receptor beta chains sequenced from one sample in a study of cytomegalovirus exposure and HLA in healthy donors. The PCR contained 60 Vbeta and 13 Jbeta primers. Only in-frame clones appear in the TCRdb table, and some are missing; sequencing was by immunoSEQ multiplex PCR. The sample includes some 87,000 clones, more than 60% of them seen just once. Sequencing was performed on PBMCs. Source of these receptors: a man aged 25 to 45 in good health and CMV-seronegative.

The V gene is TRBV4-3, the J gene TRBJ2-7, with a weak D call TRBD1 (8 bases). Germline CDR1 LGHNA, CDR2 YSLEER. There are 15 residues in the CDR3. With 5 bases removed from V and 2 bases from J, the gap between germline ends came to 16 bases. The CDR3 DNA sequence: TGCGCCAGCAGCAGCGGGACAGGAAGAACCTACGAGCAGTACTTC. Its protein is CASSSGTGRTYEQYF.

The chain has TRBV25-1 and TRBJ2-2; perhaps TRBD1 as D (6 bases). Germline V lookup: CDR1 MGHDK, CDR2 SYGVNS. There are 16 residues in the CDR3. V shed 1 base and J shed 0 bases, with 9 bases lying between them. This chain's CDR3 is CASSELGTTNTGELFF. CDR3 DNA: TGTGCCAGCAGTGAATTGGGGACAACGAACACCGGGGAGCTGTTTTTT. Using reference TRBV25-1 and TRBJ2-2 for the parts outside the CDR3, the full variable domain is EADIYQTPRYLVIGTGKKITLECSQTMGHDKMYWYQQDPGMELHLIHYSYGVNSTEKGDLSSESTVSRIRTEHFPLTLESARPSHTSQYLCASSELGTTNTGELFFGEGSRLTVL.

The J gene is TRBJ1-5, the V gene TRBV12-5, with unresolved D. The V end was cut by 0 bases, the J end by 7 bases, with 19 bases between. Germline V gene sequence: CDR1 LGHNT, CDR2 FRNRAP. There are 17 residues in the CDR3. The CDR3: CASGLVHVGSSGQPQHF. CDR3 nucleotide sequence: TGTGCTAGTGGTTTGGTACACGTCGGCTCGTCAGGACAGCCCCAGCATTTT.

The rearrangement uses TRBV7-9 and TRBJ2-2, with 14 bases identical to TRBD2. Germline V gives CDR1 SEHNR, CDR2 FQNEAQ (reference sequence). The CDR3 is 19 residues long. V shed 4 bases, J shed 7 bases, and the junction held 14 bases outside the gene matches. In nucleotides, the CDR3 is TGTGCCAGCAGCTCCCGACTAGCGGGGGGGTACGGACGGGTCGGGGAGCTGTTTTTT. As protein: CASSSRLAGGYGRVGELFF.

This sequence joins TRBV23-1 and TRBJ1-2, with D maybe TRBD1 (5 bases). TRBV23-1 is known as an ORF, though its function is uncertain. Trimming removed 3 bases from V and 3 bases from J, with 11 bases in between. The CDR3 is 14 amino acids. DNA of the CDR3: TGCGCCAGCAGTCAGGCGGGGCGAGACTATGGCTACACCTTC. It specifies CASSQAGRDYGYTF.

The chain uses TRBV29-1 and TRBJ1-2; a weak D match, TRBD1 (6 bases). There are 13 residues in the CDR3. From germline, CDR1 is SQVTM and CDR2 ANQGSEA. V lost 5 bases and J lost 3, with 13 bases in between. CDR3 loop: CSVYDRNDYGYTF. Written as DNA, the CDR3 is TGCAGCGTTTACGACAGGAATGACTATGGCTACACCTTC. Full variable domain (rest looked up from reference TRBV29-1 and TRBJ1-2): SAVISQKPSRDICQRGTSLTIQCQVDSQVTMMFWYRQQPGQSLTLIATANQGSEATYESGFVIDKFPISRPNLTFSTLTVSNMSPEDSSIYLCSVYDRNDYGYTFGSGTRLTVV.

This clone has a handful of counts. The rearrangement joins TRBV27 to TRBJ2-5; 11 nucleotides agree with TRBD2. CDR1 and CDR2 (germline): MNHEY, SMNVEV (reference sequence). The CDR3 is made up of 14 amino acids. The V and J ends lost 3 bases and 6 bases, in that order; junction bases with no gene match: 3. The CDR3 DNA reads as TGTGCCAGCAGTTTTAGCGGGGGGGCGAAGACCCAGTACTTC. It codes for CASSFSGGAKTQYF.

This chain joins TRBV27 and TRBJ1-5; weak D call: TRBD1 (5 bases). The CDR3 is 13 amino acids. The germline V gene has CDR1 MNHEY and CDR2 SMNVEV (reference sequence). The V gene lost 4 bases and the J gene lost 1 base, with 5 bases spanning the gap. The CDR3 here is CASSWGSNQPQHF. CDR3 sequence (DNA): TGTGCCAGCAGTTGGGGCAGCAATCAGCCCCAGCATTTT.

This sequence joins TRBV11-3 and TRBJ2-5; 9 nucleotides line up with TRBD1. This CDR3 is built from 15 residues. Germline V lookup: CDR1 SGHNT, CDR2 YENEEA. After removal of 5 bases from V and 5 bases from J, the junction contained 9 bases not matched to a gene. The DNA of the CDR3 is TGTGCCAGCAGCGCCCCGACAGGGGGAGATGAGACCCAGTACTTC. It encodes CASSAPTGGDETQYF.

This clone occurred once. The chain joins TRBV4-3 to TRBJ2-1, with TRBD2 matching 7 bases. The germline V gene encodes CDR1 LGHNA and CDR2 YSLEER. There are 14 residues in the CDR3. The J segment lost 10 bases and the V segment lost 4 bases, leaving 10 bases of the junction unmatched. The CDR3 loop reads CASSPQPLAREQFF. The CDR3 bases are TGCGCCAGCAGCCCTCAACCACTAGCGCGGGAGCAGTTCTTC.

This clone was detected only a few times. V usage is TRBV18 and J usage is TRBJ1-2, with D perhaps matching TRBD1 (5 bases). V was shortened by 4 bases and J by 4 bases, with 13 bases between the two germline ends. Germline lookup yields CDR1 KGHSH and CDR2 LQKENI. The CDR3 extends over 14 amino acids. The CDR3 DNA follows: TGTGCCAGCTCACAAAAGACAGACTTCTATGGCTACACCTTC. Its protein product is CASSQKTDFYGYTF. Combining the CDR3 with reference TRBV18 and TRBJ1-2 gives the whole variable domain NAGVMQNPRHLVRRRGQEARLRCSPMKGHSHVYWYRQLPEEGLKFMVYLQKENIIDESGMPKERFSAEFPKEGPSILRIQQVVRGDSAAYFCASSQKTDFYGYTFGSGTRLTVV.

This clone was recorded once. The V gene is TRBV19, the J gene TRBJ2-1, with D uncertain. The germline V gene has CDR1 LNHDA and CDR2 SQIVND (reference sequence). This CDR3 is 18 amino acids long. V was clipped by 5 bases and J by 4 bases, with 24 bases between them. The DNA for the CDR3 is TGTGCCAGTAGTGTCTCGGGTAGTGAGCTAACGATATACAATGAGCAGTTCTTC. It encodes CASSVSGSELTIYNEQFF. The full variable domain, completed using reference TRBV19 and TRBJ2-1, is DGGITQSPKYLFRKEGQNVTLSCEQNLNHDAMYWYRQDPGQGLRLIYYSQIVNDFQKGDIAEGYSVSREKKESFPLTVTSAQKNPTAFYLCASSVSGSELTIYNEQFFGPGTRLTVL.

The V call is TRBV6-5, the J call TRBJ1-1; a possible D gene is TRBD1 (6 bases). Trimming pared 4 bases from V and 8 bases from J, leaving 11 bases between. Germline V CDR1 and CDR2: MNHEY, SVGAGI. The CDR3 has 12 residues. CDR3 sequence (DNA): TGTGCCAGCAGTTCCCGCCAGGGGGAAGCTTTCTTT. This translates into CASSSRQGEAFF.

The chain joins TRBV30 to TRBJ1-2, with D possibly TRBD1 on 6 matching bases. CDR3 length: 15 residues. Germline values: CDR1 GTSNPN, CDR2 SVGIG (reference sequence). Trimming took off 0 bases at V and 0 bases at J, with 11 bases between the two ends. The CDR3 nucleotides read TGTGCCTGGAGTGTACGGGGGGCTCCTAACTATGGCTACACCTTC. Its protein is CAWSVRGAPNYGYTF. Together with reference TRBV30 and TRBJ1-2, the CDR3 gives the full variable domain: SQTIHQWPATLVQPVGSPLSLECTVEGTSNPNLYWYRQAAGRGLQLLFYSVGIGQISSEVPQNLSASRPQDRQFILSSKKLLLSDSGFYLCAWSVRGAPNYGYTFGSGTRLTVV.

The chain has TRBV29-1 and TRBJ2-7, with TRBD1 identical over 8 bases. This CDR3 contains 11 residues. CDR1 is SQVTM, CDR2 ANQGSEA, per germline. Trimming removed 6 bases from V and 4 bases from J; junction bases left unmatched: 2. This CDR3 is CSVRTGYEQYF. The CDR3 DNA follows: TGCAGCGTCCGGACAGGGTACGAGCAGTACTTC.

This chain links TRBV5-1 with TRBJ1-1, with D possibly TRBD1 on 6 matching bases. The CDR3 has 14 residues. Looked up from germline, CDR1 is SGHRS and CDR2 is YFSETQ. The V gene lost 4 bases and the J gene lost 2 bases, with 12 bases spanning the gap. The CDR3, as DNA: TGCGCCAGCAGCCAGACAGGTTCAAACACTGAAGCTTTCTTT. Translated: CASSQTGSNTEAFF.

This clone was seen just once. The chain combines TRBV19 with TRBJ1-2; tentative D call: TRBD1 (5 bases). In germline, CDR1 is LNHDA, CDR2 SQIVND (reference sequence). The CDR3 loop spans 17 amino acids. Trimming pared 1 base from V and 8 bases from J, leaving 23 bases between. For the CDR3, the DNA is TGTGCCAGTAGTATAGCCTCGGGACTCCCTGGTTCTCGGGGCTACACCTTC. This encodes CASSIASGLPGSRGYTF. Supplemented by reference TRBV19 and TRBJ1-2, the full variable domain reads DGGITQSPKYLFRKEGQNVTLSCEQNLNHDAMYWYRQDPGQGLRLIYYSQIVNDFQKGDIAEGYSVSREKKESFPLTVTSAQKNPTAFYLCASSIASGLPGSRGYTFGSGTRLTVV.

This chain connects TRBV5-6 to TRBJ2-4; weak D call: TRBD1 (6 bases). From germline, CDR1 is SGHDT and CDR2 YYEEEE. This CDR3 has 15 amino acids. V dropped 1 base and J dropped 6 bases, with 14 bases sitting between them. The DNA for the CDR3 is TGTGCCAGCAGCTTGAACAGGGATTTTGGAAACATTCAGTACTTC. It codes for CASSLNRDFGNIQYF.